A selection of T cell receptor beta chains follows, all from one sample in a study of T cell responses to AZD1222 COVID-19 vaccine. Profiled with immunoSEQ multiplex PCR; TCRdb holds only in-frame clones, not every one. The sample shows under 150,000 clones, 80% to 95% of them seen only once. This specimen was peripheral blood, taken on day 0 of MenACWY control vaccination. The receptors were gathered from an adult in good health. Both conserved end residues are part of each CDR3. A D gene is named only where the DNA matches it firmly. Size is stated for part of the rows, as once, few or many counts, or as a class when the clone is expanded.

D gene	V gene	clone size	J gene	CDR3 protein	CDR3 DNA
TRBD2	TRBV23-1	once	TRBJ2-3	CASSQSSRTSGRAFDTQYF	TGCGCCAGCAGTCAATCGTCCCGGACTAGCGGGAGGGCGTTCGATACGCAGTATTTT
NA	TRBV27	once	TRBJ1-3	CASSIRRGLGNTIYF	TGTGCCAGCAGTATTCGCAGGGGATTGGGAAACACCATATATTTT
NA	TRBV19	NA	TRBJ2-2	CASSMYRDGTGELFF	TGTGCCAGTAGTATGTACAGGGACGGCACCGGGGAGCTGTTTTTT
NA	TRBV9	NA	TRBJ2-6	CASSHKDNREPNSGANVLTF	TGTGCCAGCAGCCACAAAGATAACAGGGAACCCAACTCTGGGGCCAACGTCCTGACTTTC
NA	TRBV7-8	NA	TRBJ1-6	CASSLVRGDSPLHF	TGTGCCAGCAGCTTAGTCCGGGGTGATTCACCCCTCCACTTT
NA	TRBV9	NA	TRBJ2-7	CASSARGSYEQYF	TGTGCCAGCAGCGCAAGAGGCTCCTACGAGCAGTACTTC
NA	TRBV6-5	NA	TRBJ1-5	CATSAWGSNQPQHF	TGTGCCACCTCAGCTTGGGGAAGCAATCAGCCCCAGCATTTT
NA	TRBV5-1	NA	TRBJ2-2	CASSLARSGTGELFF	TGCGCCAGCAGCTTGGCCCGGTCGGGGACCGGGGAGCTGTTTTTT
NA	TRBV12-3/TRBV12-4	NA	TRBJ1-2	CASRGEHYGYTF	TGTGCCAGCAGAGGGGAGCACTATGGCTACACCTTC
TRBD1	TRBV30	NA	TRBJ1-1	CAWSFPGTGNTEAFF	TGTGCCTGGAGTTTCCCCGGGACAGGGAACACTGAAGCTTTCTTT
NA	TRBV19	NA	TRBJ1-1	CASSFFRDGREAFF	TGTGCCAGTAGTTTTTTCCGGGACGGGAGGGAAGCTTTCTTT
NA	TRBV5-6	NA	TRBJ1-5	CASSFFSGAVNQPQHF	TGTGCCAGCAGCTTTTTCTCGGGGGCCGTGAATCAGCCCCAGCATTTT
TRBD2	TRBV10-1	NA	TRBJ2-7	CASSESGLSYEQYF	TGCGCCAGCAGTGAGTCGGGACTATCCTACGAGCAGTACTTC
NA	TRBV18	NA	TRBJ1-4	CASSPSPGEKLFF	TGTGCCAGCTCACCCTCGCCGGGTGAAAAACTGTTTTTT
NA	TRBV5-1	NA	TRBJ1-3	CASSLEQYGDTIYF	TGCGCCAGCAGCTTGGAACAATACGGGGACACCATATATTTT
TRBD1	TRBV7-9	NA	TRBJ1-4	CASSPRAGQDQEKLFF	TGTGCCAGCAGCCCCAGAGCCGGACAGGATCAAGAAAAACTGTTTTTT
TRBD2	TRBV6-5	NA	TRBJ2-2	CASRTERGLGELFF	TGTGCCAGCAGGACCGAGCGGGGGCTCGGGGAGCTGTTTTTT
NA	TRBV10-3	NA	TRBJ1-4	CAISESGQREKLFF	TGTGCCATCAGTGAGTCGGGGCAGCGTGAAAAACTGTTTTTT
NA	TRBV7-3	once	TRBJ1-1	CASSLGGGTEAFF	TGTGCCAGCAGCTTAGGCGGTGGCACTGAAGCTTTCTTT
NA	TRBV10-3	once	TRBJ2-7	CAISSGRSEEQYF	TGTGCCATCAGTTCGGGACGGTCGGAGGAGCAGTACTTC
TRBD1	TRBV28	few	TRBJ1-5	CASSPRDRVNQPQHF	TGTGCCAGCAGCCCCCGGGACAGGGTTAACCAGCCCCAGCATTTT
TRBD1	TRBV28	NA	TRBJ2-7	CASSLLQGALHEQYF	TGTGCCAGCAGTTTATTGCAGGGGGCGTTGCACGAGCAGTACTTC
NA	TRBV10-3	NA	TRBJ1-2	CAISPGSNYGYTF	TGTGCCATCAGTCCCGGCAGCAACTATGGCTACACCTTC
NA	TRBV28	NA	TRBJ1-5	CASSLQVLSKPQHF	TGTGCCAGCAGTTTACAAGTCCTCTCAAAGCCCCAGCATTTT
TRBD2	TRBV7-9	once	TRBJ2-7	CASSPERGRRLFPGEQYF	TGTGCCAGCAGCCCCGAGCGGGGGCGCCGCCTGTTCCCTGGCGAGCAGTACTTC
NA	TRBV4-2	NA	TRBJ1-4	CASSQPQINEKLFF	TGTGCCAGCAGCCAACCCCAGATTAATGAAAAACTGTTTTTT
TRBD2	TRBV28	NA	TRBJ2-2	CASSLRTSGREGTGELFF	TGTGCCAGCAGTTTAAGGACTAGCGGGAGGGAGGGCACCGGGGAGCTGTTTTTT
TRBD1	TRBV6-5	NA	TRBJ1-2	CATSRDRINYGYTF	TGTGCCACCAGCCGGGACAGAATTAACTATGGCTACACCTTC
NA	TRBV28	NA	TRBJ2-7	CASRYRDPKREQYF	TGTGCCAGCAGATACCGGGACCCCAAACGCGAGCAGTACTTC
NA	TRBV5-4	NA	TRBJ1-4	CASMESGTNEKLFF	TGTGCCAGTATGGAGAGCGGGACTAATGAAAAACTGTTTTTT
TRBD1	TRBV7-9	NA	TRBJ2-7	CASSADRGPYEQYF	TGTGCCAGCAGCGCGGACAGGGGGCCCTACGAGCAGTACTTC
TRBD1	TRBV5-4	NA	TRBJ1-4	CASSLGQGGNEKLFF	TGTGCCAGCAGCCTCGGACAGGGGGGTAATGAAAAACTGTTTTTT
NA	TRBV29-1	once	TRBJ2-1	CSGGMGYSYNEQFF	TGCAGCGGTGGGATGGGGTACTCCTACAATGAGCAGTTCTTC
NA	TRBV18	NA	TRBJ1-1	CASSPVKPGGTEAFF	TGTGCCAGCTCACCGGTCAAACCGGGGGGCACTGAAGCTTTCTTT
NA	TRBV28	NA	TRBJ1-5	CASTRDIYQPQHF	TGTGCCAGCACTAGGGATATATATCAGCCCCAGCATTTT
NA	TRBV9	NA	TRBJ2-7	CASSVFGSSYEQYF	TGTGCCAGCAGCGTATTCGGGAGCTCCTACGAGCAGTACTTC
NA	TRBV5-6	NA	TRBJ1-3	CASSVRAPSGNTIYF	TGTGCCAGCAGCGTGAGAGCACCCTCTGGAAACACCATATATTTT